These 10 T cell receptor beta chains came from one sample sequenced in a study of blood T cell repertoires in COVID-19. Clones were read by immunoSEQ multiplex PCR, and TCRdb kept only the in-frame ones, dropping some. The table shows 65,000 or so clones, with over 80% occurring only once. Sequencing used peripheral blood. The receptors derive from a man aged 30 to 45 with COVID-19, enrolled during active disease.

The chain recombines TRBV19 with TRBJ1-1; 10 positions agree with TRBD1. V dropped 3 bases and J dropped 1; count of bases not matched to a gene: 5. The CDR3 has 16 amino acids. The germline CDR1 and CDR2 sequences are LNHDA and SQIVND (reference sequence). The CDR3 region has the DNA TGTGCCAGTAGTATCGGGAGGGACAGGGGGAACACTGAAGCTTTCTTT. It is translated as CASSIGRDRGNTEAFF.

This clone was detected once. This chain links TRBV5-8 with TRBJ2-3, with TRBD1 matching over 9 bases. This CDR3 has 15 residues. Germline CDR1 SGHTS, CDR2 YDEGEE. J lost 4 bases, V lost 3 bases, and 6 bases had no gene match. CDR3 region: CASSYGTGSADTQYF. The CDR3 DNA reads as TGTGCCAGCAGCTATGGGACAGGGTCGGCAGATACGCAGTATTTT.

The chain has TRBV5-4 and TRBJ1-1, with TRBD1 matching over 9 bases. The CDR3 runs to 15 residues. The ends lost 4 bases at V and 4 bases at J; junction bases unmatched: 8. Germline-derived CDR1 and CDR2 are SGHNT and YYREEE (reference sequence). The CDR3, as DNA: TGTGCCAGCAGCCCACGACGGGACAGGGTCACTGAAGCTTTCTTT. This codes for CASSPRRDRVTEAFF.

This chain links TRBV6-4 with TRBJ1-4; D might be TRBD1 (5 bases). Deletions cut 8 bases from V and 8 bases from J, with 9 bases between. Germline V gene sequence: CDR1 MRHNA, CDR2 SNTAGT. The CDR3 loop spans 11 amino acids. This CDR3 reads CASWGEEKLFF. The CDR3 region has the DNA TGTGCCAGCTGGGGGGAGGAAAAACTGTTTTTT.

The J gene is TRBJ2-4, the V gene TRBV28; a possible D gene is TRBD2 (5 bases). V was clipped by 6 bases and J by 13 bases, with 16 bases between them. The V gene's germline CDR1 is MDHEN and CDR2 SYDVKM. The CDR3 spans 12 residues. The CDR3 nucleotides are TGTGCCAGCAGCTTCTATAGCCGGAGGCAGTACTTC. The encoded protein is CASSFYSRRQYF.

The V call is TRBV11-1, the J call TRBJ1-1, with a weak D call TRBD1 (5 bases). V lost 2 bases and J 1 base, leaving 8 bases between the germline ends. This CDR3 contains 14 residues. Germline values: CDR1 SGHAT, CDR2 FQDESV (reference sequence). CDR3 DNA sequence: TGTGCCAGCAGCTTACAGACAGCGAACACTGAAGCTTTCTTT. Protein sequence: CASSLQTANTEAFF.

The chain links TRBV28 to TRBJ2-2; 10 nucleotides align to TRBD1. The V segment lost 5 bases and the J segment 7 bases; nucleotides outside the gene matches: 4. The CDR3 loop spans 14 amino acids. Germline lookup yields CDR1 MDHEN and CDR2 SYDVKM. The CDR3 here is CASSRQGAVGELFF. The CDR3, as DNA: TGTGCCAGCAGTCGACAGGGGGCGGTCGGGGAGCTGTTTTTT.

V usage is TRBV28 and J usage is TRBJ2-2, with TRBD2 identical over 11 bases. Per the germline V gene, CDR1 is MDHEN and CDR2 is SYDVKM. The CDR3 is made up of 20 amino acids. The ends lost 5 bases at V and 2 bases at J; junction bases unmatched: 16. This CDR3 is CASSPPRGTTSGSNTGELFF. In DNA, the CDR3 is TGTGCCAGCAGTCCGCCTAGGGGTACTACTAGCGGGAGTAACACCGGGGAGCTGTTTTTT.

The genes are TRBV27 and TRBJ2-1, with a possible D match to TRBD1 (5 bases). The CDR3 runs to 14 residues. V lost 2 bases and J 4 bases, leaving 9 bases between the germline ends. Germline values: CDR1 MNHEY, CDR2 SMNVEV (reference sequence). As DNA, the CDR3 is TGTGCCAGCAGTTTAGACAGCTGGTACAATGAGCAGTTCTTC. It yields the protein CASSLDSWYNEQFF.

The CDR3 loop reads CAWSVLRHLNTEAFF. In DNA form, the CDR3 reads TGTGCCTGGAGTGTACTACGGCATCTGAACACTGAAGCTTTCTTT. The V call is TRBV30, the J call TRBJ1-1; the D is unclear. Trimming shortened V by 0 bases and J by 0 bases, and 11 bases separated the two germline ends. In germline, CDR1 is GTSNPN, CDR2 SVGIG (reference sequence). The CDR3 consists of 15 residues.